These 23 T cell receptor beta chains share one sample of origin, sequenced in a study of blood T cells in healthy people across ages. Combining a sample-barcoded 5' primer with a J-beta primer mix, a second PCR ran for about 7 to 11 cycles. Each CDR3 protein gets one entry after TCRdb re-called the 5' RACE reads with MiXCR. This table has approximately 1.5 million distinct CDR3 sequences, 30% to 40% appearing once. Sequencing was carried out using blood. Receptor source: a woman in her 30s in good health.

This chain joins TRBV20-1 and TRBJ2-7, with TRBD2 identical over 7 bases. Trimming at V came to 5 bases and at J to 3 bases, leaving 13 bases not matched to a gene. This CDR3 is built from 15 residues. Germline values: CDR1 DFQATT, CDR2 SNEGSKA (reference sequence). CDR3 region: CSAQKVLSGVYEQYF. CDR3 in DNA: TGCAGTGCTCAAAAAGTACTAAGCGGGGTCTACGAGCAGTACTTC.

This clonotype has only a few counts. The rearrangement uses TRBV7-9 and TRBJ2-7; D remains ambiguous. The CDR3 runs 12 residues. V dropped 2 bases and J dropped 7 bases, with 9 bases sitting between them. Germline V lookup: CDR1 SEHNR, CDR2 FQNEAQ (reference sequence). This chain's CDR3 is CASSLNAREQYF. The CDR3 coding sequence is TGTGCCAGCAGCTTAAATGCGCGGGAGCAGTACTTC.

The chain couples TRBV25-1 to TRBJ2-7; tentatively, D is TRBD1 or TRBD2 (5 bases each). The germline gives CDR1 MGHDK, CDR2 SYGVNS. The V end was cut by 7 bases, the J end by 7 bases, with 20 bases between. This CDR3 is 14 amino acids long. The DNA of the CDR3 is TGTGCCAGCAAGCCGGACATGATCGGGGATGAGCAGTACTTC. Amino acid sequence: CASKPDMIGDEQYF.

The chain is built from TRBV19 and TRBJ1-2; no clear D gene. CDR1 and CDR2 (germline): LNHDA, SQIVND (reference sequence). Trimming removed 4 bases from V and 2 bases from J, with 14 bases in between. The length of the CDR3 is 15 residues. The CDR3: CASSNSGILNYGYTF. The CDR3, as DNA: TGTGCCAGTAGTAACTCGGGCATTTTGAACTATGGCTACACCTTC. The entire variable domain, with the rest obtained from reference TRBV19 and TRBJ1-2, is as follows: DGGITQSPKYLFRKEGQNVTLSCEQNLNHDAMYWYRQDPGQGLRLIYYSQIVNDFQKGDIAEGYSVSREKKESFPLTVTSAQKNPTAFYLCASSNSGILNYGYTFGSGTRLTVV.

The chain combines TRBV7-9 with TRBJ2-3; the match to TRBD2 covers 9 bases. The CDR3 spans 18 residues. Per germline, CDR1 SEHNR and CDR2 FQNEAQ (reference sequence). V dropped 3 bases and J dropped 1; count of bases not matched to a gene: 11. The CDR3 region has the DNA TGTGCCAGCAGCTTTGAACTAGCGGGTGGCAGGGGCACAGATACGCAGTATTTT. It specifies CASSFELAGGRGTDTQYF. Full variable domain (missing parts from reference TRBV7-9 and TRBJ2-3): DTGVSQNPRHKITKRGQNVTFRCDPISEHNRLYWYRQTLGQGPEFLTYFQNEAQLEKSRLLSDRFSAERPKGSFSTLEIQRTEQGDSAMYLCASSFELAGGRGTDTQYFGPGTRLTVL.

In this sample, this clonotype turned up once. This likely comes from a read error, as the CDR3 has no conserved phenylalanine or tryptophan at its end. The V gene is TRBV3-1, the J gene TRBJ2-7, with TRBD1 matching over 7 bases. The V gene's germline CDR1 is LGHDT and CDR2 YNNKEL (reference sequence). The CDR3 runs to 12 residues. J gave up 10 bases and V 5 bases, and 8 bases lay outside the gene matches. The chain's CDR3 is CASSAGTVHQYC. For the CDR3, the DNA is TGTGCCAGCAGCGCCGGGACAGTCCATCAGTACTGC.

This clonotype was observed a handful of times. This chain uses TRBV21-1 with TRBJ2-7; the D segment call TRBD2 is taken from the table without a DNA check. TRBV21-1 is a pseudogene locus. The CDR3 extends over 18 amino acids. Here the CDR3 reads CASSNDGHPGLASYEQYF. CDR3 nucleotide sequence: TGTGCCAGCAGCAACGATGGCCACCCGGGACTAGCGTCTTACGAGCAGTACTTC.

This clonotype was found a few times. The chain links TRBV4-1 to TRBJ2-3; D may be TRBD2 (6 bases). V lost 0 bases, J lost 2 bases, and 15 bases lay in between. This CDR3 is built from 17 residues. Germline V gives CDR1 MGHRA, CDR2 YSYEKL. In DNA, the CDR3 is TGCGCCAGCAGCCAAGAATGGCCGGAGGGTAACACAGATACGCAGTATTTT. Its translation is CASSQEWPEGNTDTQYF.

This sequence joins TRBV6-5 and TRBJ1-1, with D tentatively TRBD1 (5 bases). The CDR3 is made up of 15 amino acids. V dropped 2 bases and J dropped 5 bases, with 15 bases sitting between them. In germline, CDR1 is MNHEY, CDR2 SVGAGI. CDR3 coding DNA: TGTGCCAGCAGTTACCCTCGGGGCTCGCGGACTGAAGCTTTCTTT. This codes for CASSYPRGSRTEAFF.

In its sample, this clonotype was seen once. One junction end does not reproduce the germline sequence, and a read error may be involved. This rearrangement joins TRBV11-2 to TRBJ2-1; 9 bases agree with TRBD2. This CDR3 region has 17 residues. CDR1 is SGHAT and CDR2 is FQNNGV in the germline V gene. In DNA form, the CDR3 reads TGTGCCAGGAGCTTTTTAGCGGGAGAACTCCTATACAATGAGCAGTTCTTC. Amino acid sequence: CARSFLAGELLYNEQFF.

With regard to this clonotype: This is likely a read error, given that the CDR3 carries no conserved phenylalanine or tryptophan at its end. The rearrangement uses TRBV2 and TRBJ1-2; D uncertain. Germline V lookup: CDR1 SNHLY, CDR2 FYNNEI. Trimming took 6 bases from V and 5 from J, leaving 7 bases between them. CDR3 length equals 11 residues. In DNA form, the CDR3 reads TGTGCCAGCAGGGAGACATATGGCTACACCCTC. Translated, it gives CASRETYGYTL.

The chain combines TRBV9 with TRBJ2-1, with unresolved D. Between the trimmed V and J ends, which lost 3 bases and 6 bases, there was a span of 7 bases. Germline lookup yields CDR1 SGDLS and CDR2 YYNGEE. The CDR3 is made up of 12 amino acids. CDR3 amino acids: CASSGGSNEQFF. In DNA, the CDR3 is TGTGCCAGCAGCGGAGGCAGCAATGAGCAGTTCTTC. The whole variable domain, filled in from reference TRBV9 and TRBJ2-1, reads DSGVTQTPKHLITATGQRVTLRCSPRSGDLSVYWYQQSLDQGLQFLIQYYNGEERAKGNILERFSAQQFPDLHSELNLSSLELGDSALYFCASSGGSNEQFFGPGTRLTVL.

This clonotype was detected only a few times. The chain combines TRBV15 with TRBJ2-7; possibly TRBD2 for D (6 bases). CDR1 and CDR2 (germline): LNHNV, YYDKDF (reference sequence). This CDR3 comprises 15 residues. V was pared by 5 bases and J by 4 bases, with 18 bases between. The CDR3 loop is CATSPEITLAYEQYF. Written as DNA, the CDR3 is TGTGCCACCAGCCCAGAGATCACGCTAGCGTACGAGCAGTACTTC.

This clonotype was observed a handful of times. This chain connects TRBV28 to TRBJ2-2; possibly TRBD2 for D (5 bases). The CDR3 loop spans 16 amino acids. Trimming removed 7 bases from V and 4 bases from J, with 19 bases in between. Germline V gene data show CDR1 as MDHEN and CDR2 as SYDVKM. This CDR3 is CASTILPTSSTGELFF. CDR3 nucleotides: TGTGCCAGCACCATTCTGCCCACTAGTTCCACCGGGGAGCTGTTTTTT.

The chain joins TRBV24-1 to TRBJ2-7; D perhaps matches TRBD2 (6 bases). Germline lookup yields CDR1 KGHDR and CDR2 SFDVKD. Trimming shortened V by 8 bases and J by 3 bases, and 16 bases separated the two germline ends. The CDR3 contains 14 residues. Here the CDR3 DNA reads TGTGCCACCAATGCAGCGAGGACTAACTACGAGCAGTACTTC. Its protein is CATNAARTNYEQYF.

The chain has TRBV4-1 and TRBJ1-4; D is unresolved. The germline CDR1 and CDR2 sequences are MGHRA and YSYEKL. V was clipped by 0 bases and J by 3 bases, with 14 bases between them. CDR3 length: 17 amino acids. This CDR3 reads CASSQDSRTAANEKLFF. The CDR3 DNA sequence: TGCGCCAGCAGCCAAGATAGTAGGACTGCGGCTAATGAAAAACTGTTTTTT.

The V and J genes are TRBV11-2 and TRBJ2-1; D possibly corresponds to TRBD1 (6 bases). The germline V gene has CDR1 SGHAT and CDR2 FQNNGV. The CDR3 covers 14 residues. V lost 0 bases and J lost 10, with 13 bases in between. Here the CDR3 DNA reads TGTGCCAGCAGCTTAGATACAGGGAGACGGGAGCAGTTCTTC. This gives the protein CASSLDTGRREQFF.

This clonotype came up a few times. The gene calls are TRBV4-1 and TRBJ2-7; 8 bases agree with TRBD2. The CDR3 is 17 amino acids. V shed 0 bases and J 4 bases; nucleotides not matched to a gene: 11. Germline CDR1 is MGHRA and CDR2 is YSYEKL. For the CDR3, the DNA is TGCGCCAGCAGCCAAGATCCTCCGCGGGGGGAGGGATACGAGCAGTACTTC. This gives the protein CASSQDPPRGEGYEQYF.

The chain has TRBV15 and TRBJ2-7, with D possibly being TRBD1 (7 bases). Germline V lookup: CDR1 LNHNV, CDR2 YYDKDF (reference sequence). With 5 bases removed from V and 3 bases from J, the gap between germline ends came to 23 bases. There are 17 residues in the CDR3. Written as DNA, the CDR3 is TGTGCCACCAGCGGGGGTCTATCGGGGGACAGCCTCTACGAGCAGTACTTC. This translates into CATSGGLSGDSLYEQYF.

This clonotype has a handful of counts. This chain joins TRBV12-3 or TRBV12-4 and TRBJ2-4, with D possibly TRBD2 on 5 matching bases. This CDR3 comprises 13 residues. V was cut by 7 bases and J by 13 bases, with 20 bases left in between. CDR3 sequence (DNA): TGTGCCAGCACCACGGTAGGGTTTAGGGAGCAGTACTTC. Translating gives CASTTVGFREQYF.

This clonotype was counted a few times. V gene TRBV5-5 combines with J gene TRBJ2-7; 8 bases line up with TRBD1. The V gene's germline CDR1 is SGHKS and CDR2 YYEKEE (reference sequence). The CDR3 is 15 amino acids. V dropped 2 bases and J dropped 0; count of bases not matched to a gene: 4. CDR3 coding DNA: TGTGCCAGCAGCTTTCGACAGGGGCACTCCTACGAGCAGTACTTC. Encoded protein: CASSFRQGHSYEQYF.

The V call is TRBV5-1, the J call TRBJ2-3; 7 nucleotides agree with TRBD2. V lost 1 base to trimming and J lost 2 bases; unmatched junction nucleotides: 7. Looked up from germline, CDR1 is SGHRS and CDR2 is YFSETQ. The CDR3 length is 16 residues. CDR3 region: CASSLRGLVYTDTQYF. The CDR3 DNA follows: TGCGCCAGCAGCTTGCGCGGACTAGTCTACACAGATACGCAGTATTTT.

The chain recombines TRBV10-3 with TRBJ1-2; D is unclear. Germline V gives CDR1 ENHRY, CDR2 SYGVKD. V lost 3 bases and J 4 bases, leaving 12 bases between the germline ends. The CDR3 extends over 14 amino acids. Here the CDR3 reads CAISDIRYGYGYTF. CDR3 sequence (DNA): TGTGCCATCAGTGATATCCGGTACGGCTATGGCTACACCTTC.